This passage covers 16 T cell receptor beta chains from one sample sequenced in a study of OX40 agonist ivuxolimab in advanced cancers. The table came from immunoSEQ multiplex PCR; TCRdb's copy has only in-frame clones and leaves some out. Of just under 65,000 clones in the sample, approximately 90% were seen once. This material consisted of CD4+ or CD8+ T cells sorted from blood, taken in a trial of the OX40 agonist ivuxolimab. These receptors were obtained from an adult with an advanced solid tumor such as melanoma, head and neck, liver or kidney cancer.

The chain links TRBV5-3 to TRBJ1-5, with D perhaps matching TRBD1 (5 bases). TRBV5-3 is marked as an open reading frame, function uncertain. The CDR3 loop spans 15 amino acids. Between the trimmed V and J ends, which lost 2 bases and 5 bases, there was a span of 14 bases. CDR3 sequence: CARSFSRDADQPQHF. The CDR3 DNA sequence: TGTGCCAGAAGCTTTTCCAGGGATGCCGATCAGCCCCAGCATTTT.

V is TRBV11-1 and J is TRBJ2-7, with 8 positions matching TRBD2. The trim removed 1 base at V and 4 bases at J, leaving 6 bases unmatched. Germline lookup yields CDR1 SGHAT and CDR2 FQDESV (reference sequence). CDR3 length equals 15 residues. CDR3 nucleotide sequence: TGTGCCAGCAGCTTAGGTAGCGGGACCAGGTACGAGCAGTACTTC. Translation gives CASSLGSGTRYEQYF.

The rearrangement uses TRBV10-3 and TRBJ1-1, with 8 nucleotides matching TRBD1. The CDR3 length is 14 residues. Germline trimming cut 2 bases from V and 2 bases from J; bases unmatched to any gene: 1. From germline, CDR1 is ENHRY and CDR2 SYGVKD. For the CDR3, the DNA is TGTGCCATCAGTGAGCAGGGGGCAAACACTGAAGCTTTCTTT. It codes for CAISEQGANTEAFF.

This chain links TRBV28 with TRBJ1-1; unclear D gene. The CDR3 is 13 residues long. Deletions cut 4 bases from V and 2 bases from J, with 8 bases between. Germline loops: CDR1 MDHEN, CDR2 SYDVKM. CDR3 in DNA: TGTGCCAGCAGTTCACTGACAAACACTGAAGCTTTCTTT. This translates into CASSSLTNTEAFF.

This clone was observed a single time. The V call is TRBV2, the J call TRBJ2-4; unclear D gene. From germline, CDR1 is SNHLY and CDR2 FYNNEI. This CDR3 spans 10 amino acids. V was trimmed by 6 bases and J by 8 bases, leaving 5 bases between them. The CDR3, as DNA: TGTGCCAGCAGGTTGGACATTCAGTACTTC. Translation: CASRLDIQYF.

This chain joins TRBV28 and TRBJ1-4; TRBD1 matches at 11 bases. The CDR3 has 15 residues. With V trimmed by 4 bases and J by 4 bases, 2 bases remained unmatched. CDR1 MDHEN and CDR2 SYDVKM come from the germline V gene. The CDR3 reads CASSSGQGDNEKLFF. The CDR3 nucleotides read TGTGCCAGCAGTTCGGGACAGGGGGATAATGAAAAACTGTTTTTT.

V is TRBV13 and J is TRBJ2-3; possibly TRBD2 for D (5 bases). Germline loops: CDR1 PRHDT, CDR2 FYEKMQ (reference sequence). CDR3 length equals 15 residues. With 4 bases removed from V and 2 bases from J, the gap between germline ends came to 13 bases. CDR3: CASSSSRGNTDTQYF. CDR3 nucleotide sequence: TGTGCCAGCAGCTCGAGTAGAGGGAACACAGATACGCAGTATTTT.

J is TRBJ2-1 and V is TRBV15, with D possibly called TRBD1 or TRBD2 (5 bases each). From germline, CDR1 is LNHNV and CDR2 YYDKDF (reference sequence). V was trimmed by 3 bases and J by 8 bases, leaving 14 bases between them. There are 14 residues in the CDR3. CDR3 in DNA: TGTGCCACCAGCAGGGCCCTGGGGGACGATGAGCAGTTCTTC. Translating gives CATSRALGDDEQFF.

V is TRBV30 and J is TRBJ2-7, with TRBD1 matching over 7 bases. The CDR3 runs 14 residues. J lost 4 bases, V lost 3 bases, and 9 bases had no gene match. Germline lookup yields CDR1 GTSNPN and CDR2 SVGIG (reference sequence). The chain's CDR3 is CAWSRGTATYEQYF. For the CDR3, the DNA is TGTGCCTGGAGCCGAGGGACAGCAACTTACGAGCAGTACTTC.

CDR3 bases: TGTGCCAGCTCATCCTATAGCAATCAGCCCCAGCATTTT. Translating gives CASSSYSNQPQHF. The V call is TRBV18, the J call TRBJ1-5, with unresolved D. With 5 bases removed from V and 0 bases from J, the gap between germline ends came to 5 bases. There are 13 residues in the CDR3. Germline loops: CDR1 KGHSH, CDR2 LQKENI.

J is TRBJ1-6 and V is TRBV9, with 10 nucleotides matching TRBD1. The germline V gene encodes CDR1 SGDLS and CDR2 YYNGEE. CDR3 length: 16 amino acids. Trimming at V came to 4 bases and at J to 5 bases, leaving 6 bases not matched to a gene. The CDR3 loop is CASSPRQGADNSPLHF. The CDR3 DNA follows: TGTGCCAGCAGCCCTAGACAGGGGGCAGATAATTCACCCCTCCACTTT.

The V gene is TRBV18, the J gene TRBJ1-3; 9 bases map to TRBD1. The CDR3 covers 14 residues. Germline V gene lookup returns CDR1 KGHSH and CDR2 LQKENI. V trimming: 2 bases; J trimming: 5 bases; junction bases outside the gene matches: 1. This CDR3 is CASSPGQGRNTIYF. CDR3 coding DNA: TGTGCCAGCTCACCAGGACAGGGGAGAAACACCATATATTTT.

V is TRBV5-1 and J is TRBJ2-3; 7 bases agree with TRBD2. The CDR3 spans 16 residues. Per the germline V gene, CDR1 is SGHRS and CDR2 is YFSETQ. V lost 1 base, J lost 4 bases, and 9 bases stayed unmatched. The CDR3 spells CASSLFGGGPSDTQYF. The CDR3 coding sequence is TGCGCCAGCAGCTTGTTTGGGGGAGGGCCTTCAGATACGCAGTATTTT.

J is TRBJ2-7 and V is TRBV28, with D uncertain. This CDR3 spans 14 amino acids. Looked up from germline, CDR1 is MDHEN and CDR2 is SYDVKM. Trimming stripped 4 bases from V and 6 bases from J, with 16 bases between. The CDR3 bases are TGTGCCAGCAGTTCGATTATAATCTACGGCGAGCAGTACTTC. Its protein product is CASSSIIIYGEQYF.

This clone was found once. V and J are TRBV28 and TRBJ2-4; D is ambiguous. The CDR3 runs to 11 residues. The V end was cut by 5 bases, the J end by 5 bases, with 4 bases between. Germline loops: CDR1 MDHEN, CDR2 SYDVKM. Written as DNA, the CDR3 is TGTGCCAGCAGTGACGAAAACATTCAGTACTTC. As protein: CASSDENIQYF.

The chain combines TRBV9 with TRBJ2-5; TRBD1 matches 7 bases. The CDR3 contains 15 residues. CDR1 and CDR2 (germline): SGDLS, YYNGEE. Unmatched junction bases numbered 9, after V lost 2 bases and J lost 5 bases. CDR3 in amino acids: CASSVTGAVGETQYF. The CDR3 region has the DNA TGTGCCAGCAGCGTCACAGGGGCCGTGGGGGAGACCCAGTACTTC.